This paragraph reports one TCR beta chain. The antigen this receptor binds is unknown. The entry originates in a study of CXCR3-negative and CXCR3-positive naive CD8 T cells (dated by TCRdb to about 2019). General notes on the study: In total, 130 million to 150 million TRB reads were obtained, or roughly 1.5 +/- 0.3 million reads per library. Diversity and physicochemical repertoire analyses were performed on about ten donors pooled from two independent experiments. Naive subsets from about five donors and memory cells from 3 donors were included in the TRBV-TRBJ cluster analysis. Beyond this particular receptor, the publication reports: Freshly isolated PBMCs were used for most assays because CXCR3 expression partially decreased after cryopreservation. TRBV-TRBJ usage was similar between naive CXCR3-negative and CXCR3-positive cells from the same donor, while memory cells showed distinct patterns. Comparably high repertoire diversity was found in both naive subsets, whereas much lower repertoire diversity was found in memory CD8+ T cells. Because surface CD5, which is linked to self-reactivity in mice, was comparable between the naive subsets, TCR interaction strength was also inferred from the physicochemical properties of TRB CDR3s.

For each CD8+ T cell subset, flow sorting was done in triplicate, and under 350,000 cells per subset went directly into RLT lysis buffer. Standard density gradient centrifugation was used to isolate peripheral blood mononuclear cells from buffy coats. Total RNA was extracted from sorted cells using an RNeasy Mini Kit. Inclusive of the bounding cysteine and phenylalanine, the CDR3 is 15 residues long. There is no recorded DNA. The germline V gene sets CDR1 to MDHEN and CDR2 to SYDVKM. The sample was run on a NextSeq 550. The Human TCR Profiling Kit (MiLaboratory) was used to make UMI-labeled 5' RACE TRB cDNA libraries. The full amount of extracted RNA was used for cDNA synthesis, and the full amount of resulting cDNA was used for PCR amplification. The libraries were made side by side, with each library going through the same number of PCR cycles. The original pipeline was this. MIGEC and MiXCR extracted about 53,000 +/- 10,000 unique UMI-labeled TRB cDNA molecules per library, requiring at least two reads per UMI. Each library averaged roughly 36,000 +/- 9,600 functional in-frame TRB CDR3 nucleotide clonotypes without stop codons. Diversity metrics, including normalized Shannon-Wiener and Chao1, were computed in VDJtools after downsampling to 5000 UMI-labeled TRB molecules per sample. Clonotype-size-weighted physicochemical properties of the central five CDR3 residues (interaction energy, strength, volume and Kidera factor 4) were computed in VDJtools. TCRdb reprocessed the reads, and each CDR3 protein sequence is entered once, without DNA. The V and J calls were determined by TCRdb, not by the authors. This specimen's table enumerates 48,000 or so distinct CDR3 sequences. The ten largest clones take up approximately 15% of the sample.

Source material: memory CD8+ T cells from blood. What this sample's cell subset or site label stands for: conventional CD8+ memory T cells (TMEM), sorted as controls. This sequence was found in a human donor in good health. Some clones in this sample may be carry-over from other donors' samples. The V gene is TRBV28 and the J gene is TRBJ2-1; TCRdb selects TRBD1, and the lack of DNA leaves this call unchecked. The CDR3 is CASSLVRSSYNEQFF.